The 31 T cell receptor beta chains presented below share a single source sample, sequenced in a study of cytomegalovirus exposure and HLA in healthy donors. The PCR had 60 Vbeta and 13 Jbeta primers. The protocol was immunoSEQ multiplex PCR, while the TCRdb copy is restricted to in-frame clones and leaves out a portion. This table has about 210,000 clones, 82% appearing once. The sample comprised PBMCs. The receptors were sampled from a man aged 40-50 years in good health and CMV-seropositive.

The chain employs TRBV11-2 and TRBJ1-2, with D possibly TRBD1 on 5 matching bases. The CDR3 has 14 amino acids. V lost 5 bases to trimming and J lost 7 bases, with 17 bases between them. Germline V gives CDR1 SGHAT, CDR2 FQNNGV. For the CDR3, the DNA is TGTGCCAGCAGCGCCCCGGGACCGGGAGGTGGCTACACCTTC. Protein: CASSAPGPGGGYTF.

J is TRBJ2-3 and V is TRBV14, with D perhaps TRBD2 (6 bases). Trimming removed 1 base from V and 5 bases from J, with 10 bases in between. Per germline, CDR1 SGHDN and CDR2 FVKESK. The CDR3 is made up of 14 amino acids. This CDR3 reads CASSQGGIGDTQYF. The CDR3 DNA follows: TGTGCCAGCAGCCAAGGCGGGATTGGAGATACGCAGTATTTT.

The J gene is TRBJ2-1, the V gene TRBV28; 12 nucleotides line up with TRBD2. Germline V gene sequence: CDR1 MDHEN, CDR2 SYDVKM. Unmatched junction bases numbered 11, after V lost 7 bases and J lost 10 bases. The CDR3 extends over 15 amino acids. The CDR3 region is CASTPYGTSGREQFF. The CDR3 region has the DNA TGTGCCAGCACGCCCTATGGAACTAGCGGGAGGGAGCAGTTCTTC.

The V call is TRBV6-5, the J call TRBJ2-7; the match to TRBD1 covers 11 bases. Unmatched junction bases numbered 5, after V lost 6 bases and J lost 4 bases. The length of the CDR3 is 14 residues. CDR1 is MNHEY, CDR2 SVGAGI, per germline. CDR3 residues: CASRGQGARYEQYF. The CDR3 DNA sequence: TGTGCCAGCAGAGGACAGGGGGCGAGGTACGAGCAGTACTTC.

V is TRBV11-2 and J is TRBJ2-7, with TRBD2 as a possible D gene (5 bases). The CDR3 runs to 15 residues. Germline V gives CDR1 SGHAT, CDR2 FQNNGV. Trimming took 3 bases from V and 4 from J, leaving 16 bases between them. The CDR3 here is CASSFERWEYYEQYV. DNA of the CDR3: TGTGCCAGCAGCTTTGAGCGGTGGGAGTATTACGAGCAGTACGTC.

A note on this clone: The junction departs from germline at one end; a sequencing error may be responsible. The genes are TRBV30 and TRBJ1-4; D gene unclear. The CDR3 runs to 13 residues. Germline V gene sequence: CDR1 GTSNPN, CDR2 SVGIG (reference sequence). This CDR3 reads CAWSVRAGEKLFF. The CDR3, as DNA: TGTGCCTGGAGTGTACGAGCAGGTGAAAAGCTGTTTTTT. Filled out from reference TRBV30 and TRBJ1-4, the complete variable domain reads SQTIHQWPATLVQPVGSPLSLECTVEGTSNPNLYWYRQAAGRGLQLLFYSVGIGQISSEVPQNLSASRPQDRQFILSSKKLLLSDSGFYLCAWSVRAGEKLFFGSGTQLSVL.

This chain uses TRBV5-6 with TRBJ2-7; 7 bases match TRBD1. The CDR3 contains 16 residues. Germline V gene sequence: CDR1 SGHDT, CDR2 YYEEEE. Trimming cost V 4 bases and J 0 bases; bases outside gene matches: 10. CDR3 protein: CASSQNQGVSSYEQYV. Written as DNA, the CDR3 is TGTGCCAGCAGCCAAAATCAGGGGGTGAGCTCCTACGAGCAGTACGTC.

The V call is TRBV5-1, the J call TRBJ1-2; 8 nucleotides align to TRBD1. V shed 4 bases and J 3 bases; nucleotides not matched to a gene: 5. CDR1 is SGHRS and CDR2 is YFSETQ in the germline V gene. The CDR3 consists of 14 residues. CDR3 in amino acids: CASSTGTGYYGYTF. The CDR3 region has the DNA TGCGCCAGCAGCACCGGGACAGGCTACTATGGCTACACCTTC.

This clone has at least ten counts. This chain connects TRBV5-4 to TRBJ2-2, with a possible D match to TRBD2 (7 bases). Deletions cut 4 bases from V and 4 bases from J, with 17 bases between. The germline V gene encodes CDR1 SGHNT and CDR2 YYREEE (reference sequence). This CDR3 comprises 16 residues. CDR3 in amino acids: CASSPRPGEGTGELFF. The DNA for the CDR3 is TGTGCCAGCAGCCCCCGGCCAGGGGAGGGCACCGGGGAGCTGTTTTTT.

There are a few counts of this clone. The chain employs TRBV14 and TRBJ2-1, with TRBD2 matching 10 bases. Germline CDR1 reads SGHDN; CDR2 reads FVKESK. Losses at the gene ends were 4 bases for V and 7 bases for J; bases not matched to a gene: 16. The CDR3 extends over 18 amino acids. The CDR3: CASSLIRTSLAGVNEQFF. CDR3 nucleotide sequence: TGTGCCAGCAGCCTCATACGAACGTCGCTAGCGGGAGTAAATGAGCAGTTCTTC.

The chain has TRBV5-6 and TRBJ2-5; D is perhaps TRBD1 (5 bases). V was pared by 4 bases and J by 3 bases, with 10 bases between. The germline gives CDR1 SGHDT, CDR2 YYEEEE. This CDR3 has 13 amino acids. As DNA, the CDR3 is TGTGCCAGCAGCGGGGCGTTAGAAGAGACCCAGTACTTC. This gives the protein CASSGALEETQYF.

This clone was recorded a few times. This chain connects TRBV6-1 to TRBJ2-1; perhaps TRBD2 as D (6 bases). CDR3 length equals 13 residues. The ends were cut back, 10 bases at V and 7 bases at J, with 17 bases in the middle. The germline V gene has CDR1 MNHNS and CDR2 SASEGT. The CDR3 reads CATWGENQNEQFF. The DNA of the CDR3 is TGTGCCACCTGGGGGGAGAATCAGAATGAGCAGTTCTTC.

V gene TRBV7-9 combines with J gene TRBJ2-2; D may be TRBD1 (5 bases). The CDR3 runs to 16 residues. Germline V lookup: CDR1 SEHNR, CDR2 FQNEAQ (reference sequence). V lost 5 bases and J 6 bases, leaving 19 bases between the germline ends. CDR3 nucleotide sequence: TGTGCCAGCAGCGTTACTCAGCCCCCAGGGCCCGGGGAGCTGTTTTTT. Protein: CASSVTQPPGPGELFF.

As DNA, the CDR3 is TGTGCCAGCAGCGTCGGGGGTCGGGCTGAAGCTTTCTTT. Amino acids: CASSVGGRAEAFF. This chain connects TRBV9 to TRBJ1-1; a possible D gene is TRBD1 (5 bases). V was trimmed by 2 bases and J by 6 bases, leaving 11 bases between them. This CDR3 is built from 13 residues. Per germline, CDR1 SGDLS and CDR2 YYNGEE.

The CDR3 nucleotides are TGTGCCAGCAGTGAGTGGGAGGGATCGAACACTGAAGCTTTCTTT. Encoded protein: CASSEWEGSNTEAFF. The chain is built from TRBV25-1 and TRBJ1-1; D call uncertain. Trimming took off 3 bases at V and 1 base at J, with 12 bases between the two ends. The CDR3 totals 15 residues. Germline V gene lookup returns CDR1 MGHDK and CDR2 SYGVNS. Filled out from reference TRBV25-1 and TRBJ1-1, the complete variable domain reads EADIYQTPRYLVIGTGKKITLECSQTMGHDKMYWYQQDPGMELHLIHYSYGVNSTEKGDLSSESTVSRIRTEHFPLTLESARPSHTSQYLCASSEWEGSNTEAFFGQGTRLTVV.

The chain uses TRBV9 and TRBJ2-3, with 7 positions matching TRBD2. The V and J ends lost 0 bases and 0 bases, in that order; junction bases with no gene match: 4. CDR1 is SGDLS and CDR2 is YYNGEE in the germline V gene. The CDR3 contains 16 residues. This CDR3 reads CASSVGLASSTDTQYF. CDR3 nucleotides: TGTGCCAGCAGCGTAGGACTAGCCTCTAGCACAGATACGCAGTATTTT.

This clone turned up a few times. The chain combines TRBV2 with TRBJ2-7; 10 bases match TRBD2. The germline V gene has CDR1 SNHLY and CDR2 FYNNEI. J gave up 2 bases and V 1 base, and 5 bases lay outside the gene matches. This CDR3 comprises 16 residues. The CDR3 region is CASSEEKAGGPYEQYF. In DNA form, the CDR3 reads TGTGCCAGCAGTGAAGAAAAAGCGGGAGGGCCCTACGAGCAGTACTTC.

The chain employs TRBV7-9 and TRBJ1-4; D is unclear. Trimming left V 3 bases short and J 8 bases short, with 4 bases between. There are 11 residues in the CDR3. Looked up from germline, CDR1 is SEHNR and CDR2 is FQNEAQ (reference sequence). The CDR3 DNA reads TGTGCCAGCAGCTTCTCGGAAAAACTGTTTTTT. It translates to CASSFSEKLFF.

The chain uses TRBV29-1 and TRBJ1-1; no firm D call. The V end was cut by 6 bases, the J end by 5 bases, with 13 bases between. CDR1 and CDR2 from the germline V gene are SQVTM and ANQGSEA. This CDR3 spans 12 amino acids. Here the CDR3 DNA reads TGCAGCGTCCCTGATCTGGAGACTGAAGCTTTCTTT. Amino acids: CSVPDLETEAFF. The full variable domain, in which reference TRBV29-1 and TRBJ1-1 provide the parts outside the CDR3, is SAVISQKPSRDICQRGTSLTIQCQVDSQVTMMFWYRQQPGQSLTLIATANQGSEATYESGFVIDKFPISRPNLTFSTLTVSNMSPEDSSIYLCSVPDLETEAFFGQGTRLTVV.

This clone was recorded once. This sequence joins TRBV18 and TRBJ2-6, with 8 bases matching TRBD1. V lost 5 bases to trimming and J lost 0 bases; unmatched junction nucleotides: 12. This CDR3 has 19 amino acids. From germline, CDR1 is KGHSH and CDR2 LQKENI. In DNA, the CDR3 is TGTGCCAGCTCAACCCAGTCCGGGACAGGCCTCTCTGGGGCCAACGTCCTGACTTTC. It specifies CASSTQSGTGLSGANVLTF.

The V gene is TRBV10-3, the J gene TRBJ1-1; the D is unclear. Trimming left V 6 bases short and J 3 bases short, with 11 bases between. Germline V gene lookup returns CDR1 ENHRY and CDR2 SYGVKD. This CDR3 comprises 13 residues. The CDR3 loop reads CAIRGGPYTEAFF. CDR3 sequence (DNA): TGTGCCATCAGGGGAGGGCCCTACACTGAAGCTTTCTTT.

The chain carries TRBV19 and TRBJ2-7, with 9 positions matching TRBD1. The germline V gene encodes CDR1 LNHDA and CDR2 SQIVND (reference sequence). The CDR3 runs 14 residues. J was trimmed by 7 bases and V by 5 bases; bases with no gene match: 9. The CDR3 DNA reads as TGTGCCAGTAGTCGGACAGGGGACCGAGGGGAGCAGTACTTC. This gives the protein CASSRTGDRGEQYF.

The table lists this clone with a few counts. The chain carries TRBV18 and TRBJ1-1; D uncertain. Trimming pared 1 base from V and 1 base from J, leaving 10 bases between. CDR3 length: 15 residues. Germline assignment: CDR1 KGHSH and CDR2 LQKENI. The CDR3 spells CASSPLSIGNTEAFF. The CDR3, as DNA: TGTGCCAGCTCACCACTATCGATCGGGAACACTGAAGCTTTCTTT. Combining the CDR3 with reference TRBV18 and TRBJ1-1 gives the whole variable domain NAGVMQNPRHLVRRRGQEARLRCSPMKGHSHVYWYRQLPEEGLKFMVYLQKENIIDESGMPKERFSAEFPKEGPSILRIQQVVRGDSAAYFCASSPLSIGNTEAFFGQGTRLTVV.

The chain carries TRBV5-4 and TRBJ2-1; 15 nucleotides agree with TRBD2. In germline, CDR1 is SGHNT, CDR2 YYREEE (reference sequence). J was trimmed by 7 bases and V by 4 bases; bases with no gene match: 6. The CDR3 is 16 residues long. The CDR3: CASSTGLAGGRNEQFF. In DNA, the CDR3 is TGTGCCAGCAGCACCGGACTAGCGGGAGGGAGGAATGAGCAGTTCTTC.

The chain is built from TRBV19 and TRBJ1-6; D may be TRBD1 (5 bases). Trimming stripped 0 bases from V and 11 bases from J, with 8 bases between. The length of the CDR3 is 13 residues. The germline gives CDR1 LNHDA, CDR2 SQIVND (reference sequence). The CDR3: CASSIETVPPLHF. CDR3 coding DNA: TGTGCCAGTAGTATAGAGACAGTACCACCCCTCCACTTT. Full variable domain (missing parts from reference TRBV19 and TRBJ1-6): DGGITQSPKYLFRKEGQNVTLSCEQNLNHDAMYWYRQDPGQGLRLIYYSQIVNDFQKGDIAEGYSVSREKKESFPLTVTSAQKNPTAFYLCASSIETVPPLHFGNGTRLTVT.

This chain connects TRBV18 to TRBJ1-1, with unresolved D. The CDR3 is 12 residues long. Germline V gene data show CDR1 as KGHSH and CDR2 as LQKENI. V dropped 6 bases and J dropped 7 bases, with 12 bases sitting between them. DNA for the CDR3: TGTGCCAGCTCCCTCGGGATTGGTGAAGCTTTCTTT. Protein product: CASSLGIGEAFF. Based on the CDR3 plus reference TRBV18 and TRBJ1-1, the full variable domain is NAGVMQNPRHLVRRRGQEARLRCSPMKGHSHVYWYRQLPEEGLKFMVYLQKENIIDESGMPKERFSAEFPKEGPSILRIQQVVRGDSAAYFCASSLGIGEAFFGQGTRLTVV.

J is TRBJ1-1 and V is TRBV7-9, with D possibly matching TRBD1 (5 bases). This CDR3 has 14 amino acids. Trimming left V 4 bases short and J 1 base short, with 10 bases between. The V gene's germline CDR1 is SEHNR and CDR2 FQNEAQ (reference sequence). The CDR3 DNA is TGTGCCAGCAGCTGGGCAGGGCCGAACACTGAAGCTTTCTTT. It translates to CASSWAGPNTEAFF.

This clone was observed a single time. This rearrangement joins TRBV9 to TRBJ1-1, with 8 bases that match TRBD1. Trimming cost V 0 bases and J 1 base; bases outside gene matches: 5. This CDR3 spans 16 amino acids. Germline V CDR1 and CDR2: SGDLS, YYNGEE. The chain's CDR3 is CASSVVPTGENTEAFF. CDR3 in DNA: TGTGCCAGCAGCGTAGTACCGACAGGGGAGAACACTGAAGCTTTCTTT.

This chain connects TRBV6-6 to TRBJ2-1; TRBD2 might be the D (5 bases). The length of the CDR3 is 14 residues. V was shortened by 0 bases and J by 6 bases, with 9 bases between the two germline ends. Germline V gene lookup returns CDR1 MNHNY and CDR2 SVGAGI (reference sequence). CDR3 amino acids: CASSYSSGGNEQFF. Here the CDR3 DNA reads TGTGCCAGCAGTTACTCGAGCGGAGGCAATGAGCAGTTCTTC.

The chain joins TRBV30 to TRBJ2-2, with 11 nucleotides matching TRBD2. The CDR3 is 16 residues long. Germline V gene data show CDR1 as GTSNPN and CDR2 as SVGIG (reference sequence). V lost 2 bases and J lost 5; bases outside the gene matches: 7. The CDR3 sequence is CAWSHSGLAGTGELFF. The DNA of the CDR3 is TGTGCCTGGAGTCATTCAGGACTAGCGGGTACCGGGGAGCTGTTTTTT.

This chain links TRBV9 with TRBJ2-7; 13 nucleotides agree with TRBD2. V was clipped by 3 bases and J by 7 bases; unmatched bases: 7. This CDR3 has 15 residues. Germline loops: CDR1 SGDLS, CDR2 YYNGEE. CDR3 sequence reads: CASSEGLAGVREQYF. CDR3 sequence (DNA): TGTGCCAGCAGCGAAGGACTAGCGGGAGTGCGGGAGCAGTACTTC. The variable domain in full, with the rest retrieved from reference TRBV9 and TRBJ2-7, is DSGVTQTPKHLITATGQRVTLRCSPRSGDLSVYWYQQSLDQGLQFLIQYYNGEERAKGNILERFSAQQFPDLHSELNLSSLELGDSALYFCASSEGLAGVREQYFGPGTRLTVT.